The present T cell receptor beta chain was sequenced within a study of T cells in localized non-small cell lung cancer. Repertoires were generated with immunoSEQ multiplex PCR, while TCRdb's copy carries only in-frame clones and drops some. The profile shows fewer than 50,000 clones, 83% of them singletons. Overall study results and limits: Median detection of top 100 tumor clones in adjacent lung was 57 clones.

Germline values: CDR1 MNHEY, CDR2 SVGAGI. V was pared by 10 bases and J by 2 bases, with 8 bases between. The CDR3 has 11 amino acids. A word on this clone: As yet, its antigen is unknown.

This TCR was sampled from a man between 35 and 75 years old with stage II lung adenocarcinoma. The rearrangement uses TRBV6-5 and TRBJ1-2, with D possibly TRBD1 on 6 matching bases. The starting material was PBMCs, obtained before any cancer treatment. CDR3 nucleotide sequence: TGTGCCACTACAGGGAACTATGGCTACACCTTC. Its translation is CATTGNYGYTF.